This TCR beta chain was captured by sequencing in a study of CD8 T cells in ankylosing spondylitis. TCRdb re-analysed the 5' RACE reads in MiXCR, keeping a single row per CDR3 protein. Of around 340,000 distinct CDR3 sequences listed, 20% to 25% were seen once; the top ten hold about an eighth. This receptor was identified in a male donor with ankylosing spondylitis or in good health (not recorded which). Input material: blood, either unsorted or a sorted T cell fraction (not recorded which).

DNA of the CDR3: TGTGCCAGCAGTGATAACCTCAGAGAGACCCAGTACTTC. Protein product: CASSDNLRETQYF. The chain combines TRBV4-2 with TRBJ2-5; D gene uncertain. Germline lookup yields CDR1 LGHNA and CDR2 YNFKEQ. This CDR3 is built from 13 residues. The germline V and J ends were trimmed by 6 bases and 4 bases, with 12 bases remaining between them.